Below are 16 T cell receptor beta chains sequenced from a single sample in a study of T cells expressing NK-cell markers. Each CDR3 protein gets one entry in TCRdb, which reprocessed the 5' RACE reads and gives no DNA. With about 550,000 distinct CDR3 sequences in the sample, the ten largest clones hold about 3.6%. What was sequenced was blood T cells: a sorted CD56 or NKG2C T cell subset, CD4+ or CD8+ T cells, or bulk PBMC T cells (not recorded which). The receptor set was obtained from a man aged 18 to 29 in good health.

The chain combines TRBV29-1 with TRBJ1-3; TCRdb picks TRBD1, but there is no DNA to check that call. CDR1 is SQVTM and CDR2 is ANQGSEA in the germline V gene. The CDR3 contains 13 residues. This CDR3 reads CSVESGAGNTIYF.

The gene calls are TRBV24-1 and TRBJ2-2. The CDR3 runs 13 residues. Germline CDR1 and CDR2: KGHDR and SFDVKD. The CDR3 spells CATSGSTNGELFF.

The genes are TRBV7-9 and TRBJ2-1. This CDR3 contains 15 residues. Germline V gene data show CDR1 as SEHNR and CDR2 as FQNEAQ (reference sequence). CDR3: CASSSDGVSYNEQFF. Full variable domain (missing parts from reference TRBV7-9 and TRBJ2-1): DTGVSQNPRHKITKRGQNVTFRCDPISEHNRLYWYRQTLGQGPEFLTYFQNEAQLEKSRLLSDRFSAERPKGSFSTLEIQRTEQGDSAMYLCASSSDGVSYNEQFFGPGTRLTVL.

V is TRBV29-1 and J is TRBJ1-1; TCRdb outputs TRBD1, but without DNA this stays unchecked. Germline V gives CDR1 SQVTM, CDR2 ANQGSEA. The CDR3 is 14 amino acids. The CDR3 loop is CSVEDQGARTEAFF.

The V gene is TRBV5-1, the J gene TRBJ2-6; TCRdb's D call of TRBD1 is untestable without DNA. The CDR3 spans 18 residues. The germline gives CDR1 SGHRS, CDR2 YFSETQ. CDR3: CASSLVGQGGSGANVLTF.

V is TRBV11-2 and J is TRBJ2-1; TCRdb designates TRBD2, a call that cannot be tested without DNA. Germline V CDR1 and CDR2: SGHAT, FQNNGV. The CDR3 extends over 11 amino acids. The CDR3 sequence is CASSPGLASFF.

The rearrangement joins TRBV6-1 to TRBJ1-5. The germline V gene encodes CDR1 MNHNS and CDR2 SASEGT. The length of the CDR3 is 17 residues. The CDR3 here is CASSEAIGGHSNQPQHF.

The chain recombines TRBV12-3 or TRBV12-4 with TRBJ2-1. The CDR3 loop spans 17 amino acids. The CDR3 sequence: CASSLALSGNFYNEQFF.

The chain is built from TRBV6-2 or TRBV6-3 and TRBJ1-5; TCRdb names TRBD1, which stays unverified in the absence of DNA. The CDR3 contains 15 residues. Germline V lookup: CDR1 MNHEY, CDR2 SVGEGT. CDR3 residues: CASSRPPGSNQPQHF.

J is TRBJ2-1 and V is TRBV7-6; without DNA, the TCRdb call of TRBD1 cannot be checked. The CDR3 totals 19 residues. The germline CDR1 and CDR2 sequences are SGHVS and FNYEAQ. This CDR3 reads CASSLVILGGYGKYNEQFF. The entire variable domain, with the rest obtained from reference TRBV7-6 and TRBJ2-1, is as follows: GAGVSQSPRYKVTKRGQDVALRCDPISGHVSLYWYRQALGQGPEFLTYFNYEAQQDKSGLPNDRFSAERPEGSISTLTIQRTEQRDSAMYRCASSLVILGGYGKYNEQFFGPGTRLTVL.

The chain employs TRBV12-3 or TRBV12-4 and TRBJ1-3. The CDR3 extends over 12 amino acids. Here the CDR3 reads CASSFNGNTIYF.

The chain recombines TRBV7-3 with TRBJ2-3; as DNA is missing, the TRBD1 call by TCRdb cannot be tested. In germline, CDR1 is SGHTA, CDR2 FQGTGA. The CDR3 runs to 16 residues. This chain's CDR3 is CASSLMTQGWGDTQYF.

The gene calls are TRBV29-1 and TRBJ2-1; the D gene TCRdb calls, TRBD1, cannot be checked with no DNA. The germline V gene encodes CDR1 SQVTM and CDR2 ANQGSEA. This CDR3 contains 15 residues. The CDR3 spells CSAKTDRDPFNEQFF.

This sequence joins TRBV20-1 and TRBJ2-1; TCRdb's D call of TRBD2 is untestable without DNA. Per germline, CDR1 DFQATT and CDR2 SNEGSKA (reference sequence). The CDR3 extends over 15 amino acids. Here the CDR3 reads CSAAWTSGTHNEQFF.

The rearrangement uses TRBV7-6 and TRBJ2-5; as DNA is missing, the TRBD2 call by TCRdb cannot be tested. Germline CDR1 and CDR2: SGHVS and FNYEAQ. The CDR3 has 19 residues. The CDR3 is CASSSWGPGLAGDRETQYF.

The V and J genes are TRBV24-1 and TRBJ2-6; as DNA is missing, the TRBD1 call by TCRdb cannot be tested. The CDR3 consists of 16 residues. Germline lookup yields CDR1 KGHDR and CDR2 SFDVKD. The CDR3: CATSESRVSGANVLTF.